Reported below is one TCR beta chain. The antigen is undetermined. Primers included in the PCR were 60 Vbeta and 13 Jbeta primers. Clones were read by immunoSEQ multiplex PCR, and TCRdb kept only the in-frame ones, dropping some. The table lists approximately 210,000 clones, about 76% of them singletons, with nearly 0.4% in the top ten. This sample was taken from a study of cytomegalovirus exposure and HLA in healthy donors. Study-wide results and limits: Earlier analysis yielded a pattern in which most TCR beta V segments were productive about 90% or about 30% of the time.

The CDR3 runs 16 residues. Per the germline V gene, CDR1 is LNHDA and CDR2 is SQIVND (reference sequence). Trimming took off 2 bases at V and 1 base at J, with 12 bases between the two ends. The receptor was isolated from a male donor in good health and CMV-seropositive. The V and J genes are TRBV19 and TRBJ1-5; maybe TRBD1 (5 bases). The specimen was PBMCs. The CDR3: CASSIFAGLSNQPQHF. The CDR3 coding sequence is TGTGCCAGTAGTATATTCGCGGGGCTAAGCAATCAGCCCCAGCATTTT.